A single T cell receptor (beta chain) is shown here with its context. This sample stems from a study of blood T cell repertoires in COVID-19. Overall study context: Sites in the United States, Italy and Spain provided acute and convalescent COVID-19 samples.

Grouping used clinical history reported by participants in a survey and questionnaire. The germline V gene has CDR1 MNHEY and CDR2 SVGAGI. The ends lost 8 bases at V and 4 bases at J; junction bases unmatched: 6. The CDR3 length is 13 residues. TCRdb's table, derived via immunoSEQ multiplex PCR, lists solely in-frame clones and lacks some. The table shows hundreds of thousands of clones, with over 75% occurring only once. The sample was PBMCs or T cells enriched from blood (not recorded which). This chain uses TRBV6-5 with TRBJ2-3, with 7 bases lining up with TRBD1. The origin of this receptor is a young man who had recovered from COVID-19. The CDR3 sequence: CASSRDSSDTQYF. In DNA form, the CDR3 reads TGTGCCAGCTCCCGGGACAGTTCAGATACGCAGTATTTT.